This T cell receptor beta chain was recovered during a study of blood T cell repertoires in COVID-19. V lost 0 bases to trimming and J lost 3 bases, with 22 bases between them. The CDR3 loop spans 18 amino acids. Germline V gives CDR1 SGDLS, CDR2 YYNGEE. Measured with immunoSEQ multiplex PCR; TCRdb has only the in-frame clones, and not every one. The repertoire consists of 400,000 to 450,000 clones, with about 91% occurring once and the leading ten covering around 13%. The chain employs TRBV9 and TRBJ2-7, with D perhaps matching TRBD2 (6 bases). The receptor comes from a woman aged 45-65 years with COVID-19, enrolled during active disease. The sample comprised peripheral blood. CDR3 amino acids: CASSVGVGGSQRYYEQYF. The CDR3 DNA follows: TGTGCCAGCAGCGTAGGGGTCGGGGGATCACAGAGATACTACGAGCAGTACTTC.